This T cell receptor (beta chain) was sequenced in a study of STAT5B mutations in CD4+ large granular lymphocyte leukemia. Findings of the study overall: TRBV06-family usage was enriched in top patient clones (8/27) versus controls (2/35).

Profiling relied on immunoSEQ multiplex PCR, and the TCRdb table lists in-frame clones only, not all of them. This table holds over 30,000 clones, roughly 87% found once. Germline CDR1 reads SNHLY; CDR2 reads FYNNEI. This CDR3 has 14 amino acids. Unmatched junction bases numbered 0, after V lost 4 bases and J lost 1 base. With respect to this clone: The target antigen is unknown.

V gene TRBV2 combines with J gene TRBJ2-3; 9 bases match TRBD2. The sequencing sample was made of CD4+ T cells from blood buffy coats. The source of this sequence is a human donor in good health. CDR3 amino acids: CASSGTSGTDTQYF. For the CDR3, the DNA is TGTGCCAGCAGTGGGACTAGCGGCACAGATACGCAGTATTTT.